This T cell receptor beta chain derives from a study of OX40 agonist ivuxolimab in advanced cancers. Study results and caveats: It was not determined which antigens were specifically recognized by the peripheral T cells that had undergone clonal expansion.

This CDR3 has 16 residues. Autoimmune disease history or systemic immunosuppression was exclusionary. On cycle 4 day 1 and cycle 7 day 1, as well as at baseline, blood was sampled. Generated by immunoSEQ multiplex PCR, the TCRdb table keeps only in-frame clones and is missing some. The sample has roughly 24,000 clones, approximately 89% seen once; the top ten hold around 32%. As concerns this clone: What it binds is not known.

The chain recombines TRBV21-1 with TRBJ2-3; TRBD1, the table's D call, was not compared with the DNA. TRBV21-1 is noted as a pseudogene. Sequencing used CD4+ or CD8+ T cells sorted from blood, obtained in a trial of the OX40 agonist ivuxolimab. The receptor was derived from an adult with an advanced solid tumor such as melanoma, head and neck, liver or kidney cancer. In DNA, the CDR3 is TGTGCCAGCAGCAAAGTTTCAGGGCGCAGCACAGATACGCAGTATTTT. Protein: CASSKVSGRSTDTQYF.